This passage covers 17 T cell receptor beta chains from one sample sequenced in a study of blood T cell repertoires in COVID-19 (dated by TCRdb to about 2020). The library was obtained by the immunoSEQ multiplex PCR assay. The table was pulled from immuneACCESS by TCRdb, which kept in-frame rearrangements only. Such tables lose some clones; where checked, under half of the loss comes from unresolved V genes, and the rest has no known cause. The sample contains 150,000 to 200,000 clones, less than 85% of them found a single time. The biggest ten clones account for around 5.2% of the sample. The sequenced sample consisted of PBMCs or T cells enriched from blood (not recorded which). All receptors come from a woman aged 55-75 years with acute COVID-19.

The V call is TRBV7-9, the J call TRBJ1-2, with D maybe TRBD1 (5 bases). The CDR3 is made up of 15 amino acids. Germline V gives CDR1 SEHNR, CDR2 FQNEAQ (reference sequence). The V and J ends lost 1 base and 5 bases respectively, with 14 bases between them. DNA of the CDR3: TGTGCCAGCAGCTTAGATGGGGACTTTTATTATGGCTACACCTTC. Translating gives CASSLDGDFYYGYTF.

The gene calls are TRBV30 and TRBJ1-6, with TRBD1 as a possible D gene (6 bases). The CDR3 is made up of 16 amino acids. Per germline, CDR1 GTSNPN and CDR2 SVGIG (reference sequence). V was cut by 3 bases and J by 0 bases, with 12 bases left in between. The CDR3 here is CAWRTTGSSYNSPLHF. The CDR3 DNA is TGTGCCTGGAGAACTACAGGGAGCTCCTATAATTCACCCCTCCACTTT.

This chain links TRBV18 with TRBJ1-2; D is uncertain. Germline V lookup: CDR1 KGHSH, CDR2 LQKENI. V lost 3 bases and J lost 3, with 14 bases in between. The CDR3 consists of 15 residues. In DNA, the CDR3 is TGTGCCAGCTCACCTTTAGAGGAGGCTCACTATGGCTACACCTTC. Its translation: CASSPLEEAHYGYTF.

This sequence joins TRBV3-1 (or the pseudogene TRBV3-2) and TRBJ1-5; D is ambiguous. Deletions cut 4 bases from V and 5 bases from J, with 9 bases between. Germline-derived CDR1 and CDR2 are LGHDT and YNNKEL (reference sequence). The CDR3 totals 13 residues. The CDR3: CASSRQVDQPQHF. CDR3 DNA sequence: TGTGCCAGCAGCCGACAAGTGGATCAGCCCCAGCATTTT.

The rearrangement joins TRBV3-1 (or the pseudogene TRBV3-2) to TRBJ2-2; TRBD2 matches at 8 bases. The CDR3 loop spans 16 amino acids. V was clipped by 4 bases and J by 7 bases; unmatched bases: 11. Germline CDR1 is LGHDT and CDR2 is YNNKEL (reference sequence). CDR3 nucleotides: TGTGCCAGCAGCCTCCTCAGGACTAGCCGTAGCGGGGAGCTGTTTTTT. Encoded protein: CASSLLRTSRSGELFF.

This clone was detected only once. V usage is TRBV5-1 and J usage is TRBJ2-2; 7 bases are a match to TRBD2. The CDR3 loop spans 16 amino acids. CDR1 and CDR2 (germline): SGHRS, YFSETQ. V lost 2 bases to trimming and J lost 4 bases; unmatched junction nucleotides: 8. Written as DNA, the CDR3 is TGCGCCAGCAGCTTACTCGCGGGAGCGGGCACCGGGGAGCTGTTTTTT. Translating gives CASSLLAGAGTGELFF.

With regard to this clone: Other DNA sequences from this sample encode an identical CDR3 as well. The rearrangement uses TRBV19 and TRBJ2-1; D perhaps matches TRBD2 (5 bases). The CDR3 spans 15 residues. V lost 3 bases and J 1 base, leaving 10 bases between the germline ends. Germline CDR1 and CDR2: LNHDA and SQIVND (reference sequence). The CDR3 protein is CASSIEGSSYNEQFF. Written as DNA, the CDR3 is TGTGCCAGTAGTATTGAGGGAAGTTCCTACAATGAGCAGTTCTTC.

This clone was detected a few times. The V gene is TRBV5-5, the J gene TRBJ2-2; 8 bases line up with TRBD1. The CDR3 is 17 residues long. In germline, CDR1 is SGHKS, CDR2 YYEKEE (reference sequence). V lost 3 bases, J lost 7 bases, and 14 bases stayed unmatched. The DNA of the CDR3 is TGTGCCAGCAGCTCGTATCGTGGGACAGGTAGTTACGGGGAGCTGTTTTTT. This codes for CASSSYRGTGSYGELFF.

V usage is TRBV3-1 (or the pseudogene TRBV3-2) and J usage is TRBJ1-4; 9 bases map to TRBD1. CDR1 and CDR2 from the germline V gene are LGHDT and YNNKEL (reference sequence). Losses at the gene ends were 8 bases for V and 8 bases for J; bases not matched to a gene: 6. CDR3 length equals 13 residues. This CDR3 is CASRGQGGEKLFF. DNA for the CDR3: TGTGCCAGCCGGGGACAGGGTGGCGAAAAACTGTTTTTT.

This clone is a singleton in its sample. The chain employs TRBV12-3 or TRBV12-4 and TRBJ1-2, with 8 nucleotides matching TRBD1. Losses at the gene ends were 5 bases for V and 8 bases for J; bases not matched to a gene: 7. This CDR3 contains 13 residues. The CDR3 DNA sequence: TGTGCCAGCAGTGGATTACGACAGGGGGGCTACACCTTC. Its protein is CASSGLRQGGYTF.

The chain is built from TRBV4-3 and TRBJ2-2; TRBD2 matches 7 bases. Unmatched junction bases numbered 4, after V lost 1 base and J lost 5 bases. The length of the CDR3 is 15 residues. Germline lookup yields CDR1 LGHNA and CDR2 YSLEER. CDR3 sequence: CASSQAPRGTGELFF. The CDR3 DNA reads as TGCGCCAGCAGCCAAGCCCCGCGGGGGACCGGGGAGCTGTTTTTT.

The chain uses TRBV9 and TRBJ2-2; TRBD2 matches 10 bases. CDR3 length equals 19 residues. V shed 4 bases and J 6 bases; nucleotides not matched to a gene: 18. Germline values: CDR1 SGDLS, CDR2 YYNGEE. The CDR3 is CASSPQKIAGGLRSGELFF. The CDR3 DNA reads TGTGCCAGCAGCCCCCAAAAAATAGCGGGAGGACTACGTTCCGGGGAGCTGTTTTTT.

The gene calls are TRBV7-2 and TRBJ1-2, with 7 nucleotides matching TRBD1. With V trimmed by 0 bases and J by 4 bases, 5 bases remained unmatched. The CDR3 has 15 residues. Germline CDR1 reads SGHTA; CDR2 reads FQGNSA. CDR3 sequence reads: CASSLALGTAYGYTF. The CDR3, as DNA: TGTGCCAGCAGCTTAGCGCTAGGGACAGCCTATGGCTACACCTTC.

The chain links TRBV6-6 to TRBJ2-7; possible D gene TRBD2, 5 bases. Germline V gene data show CDR1 as MNHNY and CDR2 as SVGAGI (reference sequence). The CDR3 totals 13 residues. V was cut by 5 bases and J by 4 bases, with 12 bases left in between. The CDR3 protein is CASSPTLAYEQYV. CDR3 nucleotides: TGTGCCAGCAGTCCCACCTTAGCGTACGAGCAGTACGTC.

This chain connects TRBV21-1 to TRBJ2-7; the table's D call, TRBD1, was not checked against the DNA. TRBV21-1 is a pseudogene segment. The CDR3 is 15 residues long. CDR3 loop: CASSKDDRPTYEQYV. CDR3 nucleotide sequence: TGTGCCAGCAGCAAAGATGACAGGCCTACCTACGAGCAGTACGTC.

The V call is TRBV3-1 (or the pseudogene TRBV3-2), the J call TRBJ2-7; D perhaps matches TRBD1 (6 bases). The CDR3 contains 16 residues. Germline V gives CDR1 LGHDT, CDR2 YNNKEL (reference sequence). Trimming cost V 2 bases and J 4 bases, with 18 bases left between them. The CDR3 region has the DNA TGTGCCAGCAGCCAAAAGCAGGGGAACCCCCCGTACGAGCAGTACTTC. This codes for CASSQKQGNPPYEQYF.

The chain joins TRBV6-5 to TRBJ1-2; 10 bases match TRBD1. J was trimmed by 8 bases and V by 2 bases; bases with no gene match: 8. The germline CDR1 and CDR2 sequences are MNHEY and SVGAGI. This CDR3 is built from 15 residues. The CDR3 DNA is TGTGCCAGCAGTTACCCCGGACAGGGGGTAGGAGGCTACACCTTC. It is translated as CASSYPGQGVGGYTF.